Each of the 32 T cell receptor beta chains below was sequenced from the same sample in a study of blood T cell repertoires in COVID-19. Here immunoSEQ multiplex PCR was the method, and the copy in TCRdb shows in-frame clones only, minus some. The data contain hundreds of thousands of clones, nearly 90% of them singletons. The sequenced sample consisted of peripheral blood. The source of these receptors is a human donor in a cohort sampled during active COVID-19.

The V call is TRBV11-2, the J call TRBJ1-3; 7 positions match TRBD1. Germline V gene sequence: CDR1 SGHAT, CDR2 FQNNGV. The CDR3 covers 15 residues. The J segment lost 5 bases and the V segment lost 4 bases, leaving 8 bases of the junction unmatched. CDR3 sequence reads: CASSYNRDSRNTIYF. The CDR3 DNA is TGTGCCAGCAGCTACAATCGGGACAGTAGAAACACCATATATTTT.

This clone has a single count. The chain carries TRBV7-2 and TRBJ1-4, with 8 bases lining up with TRBD1. J lost 7 bases, V lost 7 bases, and 14 bases had no gene match. Germline CDR1 and CDR2: SGHTA and FQGNSA. The CDR3 runs to 16 residues. The CDR3 sequence: CASTLPGRQGSEKLFF. CDR3 bases: TGTGCCAGCACCCTCCCGGGTCGACAGGGGAGTGAAAAACTGTTTTTT.

The chain employs TRBV29-1 and TRBJ1-3; a possible D gene is TRBD1 (6 bases). Germline values: CDR1 SQVTM, CDR2 ANQGSEA. The CDR3 is made up of 15 amino acids. The V end was cut by 7 bases, the J end by 0 bases, with 16 bases between. In DNA form, the CDR3 reads TGCAGCGCCCAAGGGGGGGCACTCTCTGGAAACACCATATATTTT. As protein: CSAQGGALSGNTIYF.

The V call is TRBV30, the J call TRBJ1-1; D is unresolved. The CDR3 has 13 residues. The V end was cut by 1 base, the J end by 1 base, with 7 bases between. Germline V gene sequence: CDR1 GTSNPN, CDR2 SVGIG (reference sequence). The CDR3 sequence is CAWSDGPNTEAFF. In DNA form, the CDR3 reads TGTGCCTGGAGTGACGGTCCGAACACTGAAGCTTTCTTT.

The chain joins TRBV28 to TRBJ1-2, with 10 bases that match TRBD1. J was trimmed by 5 bases and V by 3 bases; bases with no gene match: 3. The CDR3 is made up of 14 amino acids. From germline, CDR1 is MDHEN and CDR2 SYDVKM. CDR3 in amino acids: CASSLAGQGYGYTF. CDR3 DNA: TGTGCCAGCAGTTTGGCGGGACAGGGGTATGGCTACACCTTC.

This clone was detected only once. V and J are TRBV9 and TRBJ2-1; TRBD2 agrees at 14 bases. The CDR3 is 16 residues long. Germline V gives CDR1 SGDLS, CDR2 YYNGEE. The ends lost 2 bases at V and 9 bases at J; junction bases unmatched: 7. The CDR3: CASSVPGLAGVSEQFF. In DNA form, the CDR3 reads TGTGCCAGCAGCGTCCCGGGACTAGCGGGAGTTAGTGAGCAGTTCTTC.

This clone was observed once. V is TRBV19 and J is TRBJ1-1; D call uncertain. The V gene lost 3 bases and the J gene lost 2 bases, with 10 bases spanning the gap. CDR1 is LNHDA and CDR2 is SQIVND in the germline V gene (reference sequence). The CDR3 spans 14 residues. CDR3 sequence reads: CASSMHSRNTEAFF. DNA for the CDR3: TGTGCCAGTAGTATGCACAGCCGAAACACTGAAGCTTTCTTT. Based on the CDR3 plus reference TRBV19 and TRBJ1-1, the full variable domain is DGGITQSPKYLFRKEGQNVTLSCEQNLNHDAMYWYRQDPGQGLRLIYYSQIVNDFQKGDIAEGYSVSREKKESFPLTVTSAQKNPTAFYLCASSMHSRNTEAFFGQGTRLTVV.

This sequence joins TRBV4-1 and TRBJ1-1; 7 bases map to TRBD1. This CDR3 contains 15 residues. The J segment lost 0 bases and the V segment lost 4 bases, leaving 5 bases of the junction unmatched. Germline V gene lookup returns CDR1 MGHRA and CDR2 YSYEKL. This chain's CDR3 is CASSPRGQVNTEAFF. The CDR3 bases are TGCGCCAGCAGCCCTAGGGGGCAGGTGAACACTGAAGCTTTCTTT.

This clone was recorded only once. The chain links TRBV27 to TRBJ1-2, with D possibly being TRBD1 (6 bases). With 5 bases removed from V and 6 bases from J, the gap between germline ends came to 13 bases. Germline CDR1 and CDR2: MNHEY and SMNVEV (reference sequence). CDR3 size: 13 residues. The CDR3 here is CASSIRGLHGYTF. The CDR3 DNA reads TGTGCCAGCAGTATCAGGGGTCTTCATGGCTACACCTTC.

CDR3 nucleotides: TGTGCCAGCAGCCGTAGCGGGAGAATAGGCACAGATACGCAGTATTTT. It yields the protein CASSRSGRIGTDTQYF. The chain links TRBV28 to TRBJ2-3; 9 bases agree with TRBD2. The CDR3 loop spans 16 amino acids. V was clipped by 6 bases and J by 1 base; unmatched bases: 8. Germline loops: CDR1 MDHEN, CDR2 SYDVKM.

The chain links TRBV27 to TRBJ1-1, with D maybe TRBD1 (6 bases). The CDR3 has 15 amino acids. V was pared by 5 bases and J by 0 bases, with 13 bases between. From germline, CDR1 is MNHEY and CDR2 SMNVEV (reference sequence). CDR3 residues: CASSNLDRLNTEAFF. CDR3 in DNA: TGTGCCAGCAGTAACCTTGACAGGTTGAACACTGAAGCTTTCTTT.

This rearrangement joins TRBV30 to TRBJ2-1; 9 nucleotides line up with TRBD2. Looked up from germline, CDR1 is GTSNPN and CDR2 is SVGIG (reference sequence). The ends lost 3 bases at V and 4 bases at J; junction bases unmatched: 7. This CDR3 spans 15 amino acids. In DNA form, the CDR3 reads TGTGCCTGGAGGTGGAGTAGCGGGAGTTACAATGAGCAGTTCTTC. Encoded protein: CAWRWSSGSYNEQFF.

J is TRBJ2-3 and V is TRBV7-2, with TRBD2 matching over 14 bases. Trimming took 5 bases from V and 6 from J; bases not matched to a gene: 10. The germline gives CDR1 SGHTA, CDR2 FQGNSA. The CDR3 contains 17 residues. The CDR3: CASSLETSGGAVDTQYF. In DNA form, the CDR3 reads TGTGCCAGCAGCCTCGAGACTAGCGGGGGGGCCGTTGATACGCAGTATTTT.

This chain links TRBV6-2 or TRBV6-3 with TRBJ2-7; D is ambiguous. Trimming stripped 6 bases from V and 3 bases from J, with 9 bases between. The CDR3 contains 12 residues. Germline V gene sequence: CDR1 MNHEY, CDR2 SVGEGT. CDR3 bases: TGTGCCAGCAGCTCCACTTACTACGAGCAGTACTTC. Its translation is CASSSTYYEQYF.

The chain carries TRBV3-1 (or the pseudogene TRBV3-2) and TRBJ1-2; no clear D. Trimming pared 1 base from V and 0 bases from J, leaving 6 bases between. The CDR3 sequence is 14 residues long. In germline, CDR1 is LGHDT, CDR2 YNNKEL (reference sequence). CDR3 in DNA: TGTGCCAGCAGCCAAGGGCTCGCTAACTATGGCTACACCTTC. Translating it yields CASSQGLANYGYTF.

The rearrangement uses TRBV5-1 and TRBJ2-7, with TRBD1 as a possible D gene (7 bases). CDR3 length equals 22 residues. The germline V and J ends were trimmed by 2 bases and 0 bases, with 33 bases remaining between them. Germline lookup yields CDR1 SGHRS and CDR2 YFSETQ. For the CDR3, the DNA is TGCGCCAGCAGCTTCAGGCCTCACAGGGGCCCCCCGGGGGCGGGGAGCTCCTACGAGCAGTACTTC. Translation gives CASSFRPHRGPPGAGSSYEQYF.

The chain uses TRBV25-1 and TRBJ1-5; D call uncertain. The germline V gene has CDR1 MGHDK and CDR2 SYGVNS. The V end lost 4 bases, the J end lost 3 bases, and 10 bases lay between the germline ends. This CDR3 region has 14 residues. CDR3 region: CASSGGWDNQPQHF. As DNA, the CDR3 is TGTGCCAGCAGTGGAGGGTGGGACAATCAGCCCCAGCATTTT. The full variable domain, its missing parts supplied by reference TRBV25-1 and TRBJ1-5, is EADIYQTPRYLVIGTGKKITLECSQTMGHDKMYWYQQDPGMELHLIHYSYGVNSTEKGDLSSESTVSRIRTEHFPLTLESARPSHTSQYLCASSGGWDNQPQHFGDGTRLSIL.

The chain joins TRBV7-2 to TRBJ2-3; a weak D match, TRBD2 (5 bases). The germline gives CDR1 SGHTA, CDR2 FQGNSA. Trimming pared 5 bases from V and 6 bases from J, leaving 12 bases between. The CDR3 totals 13 residues. In DNA, the CDR3 is TGTGCCAGCAGCCATTCGGACTGGGATACGCAGTATTTT. Its translation: CASSHSDWDTQYF. Full variable domain (rest looked up from reference TRBV7-2 and TRBJ2-3): GAGVSQSPSNKVTEKGKDVELRCDPISGHTALYWYRQSLGQGLEFLIYFQGNSAPDKSGLPSDRFSAERTGGSVSTLTIQRTQQEDSAVYLCASSHSDWDTQYFGPGTRLTVL.

V and J are TRBV27 and TRBJ2-1, with TRBD1 identical over 7 bases. Losses at the gene ends were 4 bases for V and 4 bases for J; bases not matched to a gene: 1. Germline V gene data show CDR1 as MNHEY and CDR2 as SMNVEV (reference sequence). The CDR3 sequence is 13 residues long. The CDR3 coding sequence is TGTGCCAGCAGTTGGGACAGTTACAATGAGCAGTTCTTC. Its translation: CASSWDSYNEQFF.

The gene calls are TRBV5-1 and TRBJ2-5; D unclear. V shed 0 bases and J shed 2 bases, with 8 bases lying between them. The germline V gene has CDR1 SGHRS and CDR2 YFSETQ. This CDR3 comprises 14 residues. The CDR3 region has the DNA TGCGCCAGCAGCTTGGCCCCCGTTCAAGAGACCCAGTACTTC. It is translated as CASSLAPVQETQYF.

The rearrangement joins TRBV6-5 to TRBJ2-7; D is unclear. Looked up from germline, CDR1 is MNHEY and CDR2 is SVGAGI. The length of the CDR3 is 13 residues. V gave up 6 bases and J gave up 0 bases, with 9 bases separating them. CDR3 coding DNA: TGTGCCAGCAGGGCAGGCGTCTCCTACGAGCAGTACTTC. Translated: CASRAGVSYEQYF.

Only a few counts were recorded for this clone. The V gene is TRBV6-2 or TRBV6-3, the J gene TRBJ2-6; 9 bases match TRBD1. Germline V lookup: CDR1 MNHEY, CDR2 SVGEGT. CDR3 length: 20 residues. Trimming cost V 2 bases and J 3 bases; bases outside gene matches: 14. CDR3 sequence: CASSYEGLGQGGDGANVLTF. The CDR3 nucleotides read TGTGCCAGCAGTTACGAAGGATTGGGACAGGGAGGGGATGGGGCCAACGTCCTGACTTTC.

This rearrangement joins TRBV7-2 to TRBJ1-2, with D tentatively TRBD1 (6 bases). Germline CDR1 and CDR2: SGHTA and FQGNSA. There are 14 residues in the CDR3. Between the trimmed V and J ends, which lost 5 bases and 7 bases, there was a span of 17 bases. The CDR3 DNA sequence: TGTGCCAGCAGCGCCGCGGGCAGGGGTGGTGGCTACACCTTC. This sequence encodes CASSAAGRGGGYTF.

The chain carries TRBV7-2 and TRBJ1-2, with D unclear. V was trimmed by 2 bases and J by 0 bases, leaving 7 bases between them. The CDR3 length is 14 residues. Germline-derived CDR1 and CDR2 are SGHTA and FQGNSA. The CDR3 DNA is TGTGCCAGCAGCTTAACCAGATCTAACTATGGCTACACCTTC. Protein sequence: CASSLTRSNYGYTF.

J is TRBJ1-4 and V is TRBV4-3, with TRBD1 as a possible D gene (5 bases). Trimming shortened V by 0 bases and J by 5 bases, and 10 bases separated the two germline ends. Germline assignment: CDR1 LGHNA and CDR2 YSLEER. The CDR3 contains 15 residues. The CDR3 region has the DNA TGCGCCAGCAGCCAAGAAGGGGCAGGCAATGAAAAACTGTTTTTT. Residues: CASSQEGAGNEKLFF.

The V call is TRBV28, the J call TRBJ2-1; TRBD1 matches at 7 bases. CDR1 and CDR2 from the germline V gene are MDHEN and SYDVKM. The junction had 23 bases not matched to a gene; V was cut back by 6 bases and J by 12 bases. The CDR3 totals 17 residues. CDR3 coding DNA: TGTGCCAGCAGCCACTACTGGGACAGAGGGATGTTTTGGGGGCAGTTCTTC. Translating gives CASSHYWDRGMFWGQFF. The variable domain in full, completed from reference TRBV28 and TRBJ2-1, reads DVKVTQSSRYLVKRTGEKVFLECVQDMDHENMFWYRQDPGLGLRLIYFSYDVKMKEKGDIPEGYSVSREKKERFSLILESASTNQTSMYLCASSHYWDRGMFWGQFFGPGTRLTVL.

The rearrangement links TRBV27 to TRBJ1-1, with 7 bases identical to TRBD1. V lost 5 bases to trimming and J lost 1 base; unmatched junction nucleotides: 10. The CDR3 extends over 16 amino acids. Germline CDR1 and CDR2: MNHEY and SMNVEV (reference sequence). CDR3 in amino acids: CASSPRDSSSNTEAFF. As DNA, the CDR3 is TGTGCCAGCAGTCCCAGGGACAGCTCATCGAACACTGAAGCTTTCTTT.

V is TRBV3-1 (or the pseudogene TRBV3-2) and J is TRBJ1-1; D ambiguous. Trimming removed 0 bases from V and 4 bases from J, with 6 bases in between. Germline V gene lookup returns CDR1 LGHDT and CDR2 YNNKEL (reference sequence). The CDR3 is made up of 13 amino acids. The CDR3 loop is CASSQDQITEAFF. The CDR3 region has the DNA TGTGCCAGCAGCCAAGATCAGATCACTGAAGCTTTCTTT.

J is TRBJ1-5 and V is TRBV28; TRBD1 aligns across 9 bases. Per germline, CDR1 MDHEN and CDR2 SYDVKM. The ends lost 6 bases at V and 6 bases at J; junction bases unmatched: 6. The length of the CDR3 is 14 residues. The CDR3 DNA follows: TGTGCCAGCAGCGGGGACAGGGAGGTTCAGCCCCAGCATTTT. This encodes CASSGDREVQPQHF.

V gene TRBV9 combines with J gene TRBJ1-5; D gene ambiguous. This CDR3 has 13 amino acids. V lost 6 bases to trimming and J lost 3 bases, with 10 bases between them. Looked up from germline, CDR1 is SGDLS and CDR2 is YYNGEE. The chain's CDR3 is CASIGGFNQPQHF. The CDR3 DNA reads TGTGCCAGCATCGGAGGGTTCAATCAGCCCCAGCATTTT.

CDR3 DNA sequence: TGTGCCAGCAGCGTGACTAGCGGGAGGGCCGAAGATGAGCAGTTCTTC. Translating it yields CASSVTSGRAEDEQFF. This chain joins TRBV25-1 and TRBJ2-1, with 14 bases identical to TRBD2. The CDR3 is made up of 16 amino acids. V gave up 6 bases and J gave up 8 bases; unmatched junction bases: 9. The germline gives CDR1 MGHDK, CDR2 SYGVNS. The variable domain in full, with the rest retrieved from reference TRBV25-1 and TRBJ2-1, is EADIYQTPRYLVIGTGKKITLECSQTMGHDKMYWYQQDPGMELHLIHYSYGVNSTEKGDLSSESTVSRIRTEHFPLTLESARPSHTSQYLCASSVTSGRAEDEQFFGPGTRLTVL.

The CDR3 is CATSSKGGTGGSDYGYTF. Written as DNA, the CDR3 is TGTGCCACCAGCTCAAAAGGCGGGACAGGGGGGTCGGACTATGGCTACACCTTC. This chain uses TRBV15 with TRBJ1-2, with 11 bases lining up with TRBD1. The CDR3 is made up of 18 amino acids. Germline V gene data show CDR1 as LNHNV and CDR2 as YYDKDF (reference sequence). The trim removed 5 bases at V and 3 bases at J, leaving 14 bases unmatched.